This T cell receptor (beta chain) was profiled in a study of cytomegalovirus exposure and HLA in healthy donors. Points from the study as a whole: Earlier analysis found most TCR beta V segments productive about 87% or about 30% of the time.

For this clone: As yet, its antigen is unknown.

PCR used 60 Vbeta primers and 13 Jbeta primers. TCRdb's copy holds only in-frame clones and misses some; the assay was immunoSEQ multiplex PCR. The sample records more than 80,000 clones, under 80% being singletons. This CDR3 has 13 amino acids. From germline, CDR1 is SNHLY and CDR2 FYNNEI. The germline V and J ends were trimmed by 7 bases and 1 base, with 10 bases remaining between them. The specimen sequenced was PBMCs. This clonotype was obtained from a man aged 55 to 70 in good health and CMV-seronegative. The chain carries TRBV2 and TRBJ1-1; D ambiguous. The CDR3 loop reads CASKQLENTEAFF. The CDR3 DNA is TGTGCCAGCAAACAGTTGGAGAACACTGAAGCTTTCTTT.